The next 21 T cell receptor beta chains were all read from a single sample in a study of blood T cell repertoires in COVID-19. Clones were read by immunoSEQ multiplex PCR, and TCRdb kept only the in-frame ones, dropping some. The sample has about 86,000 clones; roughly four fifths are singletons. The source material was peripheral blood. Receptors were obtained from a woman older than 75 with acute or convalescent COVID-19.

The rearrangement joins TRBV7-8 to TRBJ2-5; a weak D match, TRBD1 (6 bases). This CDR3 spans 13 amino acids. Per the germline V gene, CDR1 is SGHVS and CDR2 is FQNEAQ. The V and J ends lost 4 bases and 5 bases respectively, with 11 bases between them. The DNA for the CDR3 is TGTGCCAGCAGCTCCGACAGGACGGAGACCCAGTACTTC. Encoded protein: CASSSDRTETQYF.

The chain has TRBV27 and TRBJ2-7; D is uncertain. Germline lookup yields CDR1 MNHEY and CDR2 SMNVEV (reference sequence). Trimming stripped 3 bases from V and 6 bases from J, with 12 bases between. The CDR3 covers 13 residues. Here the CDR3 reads CASSFTASSEQYF. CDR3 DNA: TGTGCCAGCAGTTTCACAGCATCTTCCGAGCAGTACTTC.

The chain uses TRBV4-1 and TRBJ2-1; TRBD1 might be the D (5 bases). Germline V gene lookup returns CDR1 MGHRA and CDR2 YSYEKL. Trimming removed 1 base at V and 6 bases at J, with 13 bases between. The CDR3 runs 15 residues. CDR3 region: CASSQVQGAFNEQFF. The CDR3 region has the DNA TGCGCCAGCAGCCAAGTTCAAGGGGCCTTCAATGAGCAGTTCTTC.

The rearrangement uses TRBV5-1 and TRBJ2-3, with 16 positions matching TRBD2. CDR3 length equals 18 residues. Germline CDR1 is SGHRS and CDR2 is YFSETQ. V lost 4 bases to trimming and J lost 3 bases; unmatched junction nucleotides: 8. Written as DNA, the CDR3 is TGCGCCAGCAGCCCGGGACTAGCGGGAGGGCCGAGGACAGATACGCAGTATTTT. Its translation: CASSPGLAGGPRTDTQYF.

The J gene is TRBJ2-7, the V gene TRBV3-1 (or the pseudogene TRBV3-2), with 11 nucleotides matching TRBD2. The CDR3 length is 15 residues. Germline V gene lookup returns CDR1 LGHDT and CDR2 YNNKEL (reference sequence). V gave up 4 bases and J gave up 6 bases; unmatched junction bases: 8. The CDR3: CASSPPGLAGGEQYF. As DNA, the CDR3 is TGTGCCAGCAGCCCCCCTGGGCTAGCGGGAGGCGAGCAGTACTTC.

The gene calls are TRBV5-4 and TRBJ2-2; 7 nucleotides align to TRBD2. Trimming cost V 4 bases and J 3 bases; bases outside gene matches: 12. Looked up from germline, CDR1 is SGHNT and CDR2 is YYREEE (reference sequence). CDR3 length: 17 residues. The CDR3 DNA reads TGTGCCAGCAGCCCGGGAGGTAGCGGGCTTCACACCGGGGAGCTGTTTTTT. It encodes CASSPGGSGLHTGELFF.

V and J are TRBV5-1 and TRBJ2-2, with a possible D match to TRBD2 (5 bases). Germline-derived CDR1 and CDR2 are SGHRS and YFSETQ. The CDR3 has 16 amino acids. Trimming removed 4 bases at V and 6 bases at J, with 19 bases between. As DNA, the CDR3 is TGCGCCAGCAGCCACCTTGAGCGTATGGGAGCCGGGGAGCTGTTTTTT. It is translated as CASSHLERMGAGELFF.

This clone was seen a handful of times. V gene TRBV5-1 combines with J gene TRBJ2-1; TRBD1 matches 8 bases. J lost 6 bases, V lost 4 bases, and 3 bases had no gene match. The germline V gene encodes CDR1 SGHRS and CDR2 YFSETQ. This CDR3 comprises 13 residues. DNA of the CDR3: TGCGCCAGCAGCATAACAGGGGGCAATGAGCAGTTCTTC. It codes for CASSITGGNEQFF.

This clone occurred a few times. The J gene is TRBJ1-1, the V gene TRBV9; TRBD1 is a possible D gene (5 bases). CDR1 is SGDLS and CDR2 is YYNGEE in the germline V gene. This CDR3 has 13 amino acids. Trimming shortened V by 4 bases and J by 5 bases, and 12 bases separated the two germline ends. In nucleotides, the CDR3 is TGTGCCAGCAGCACCGGGGGTCGGACTGAAGCTTTCTTT. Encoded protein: CASSTGGRTEAFF.

DNA of the CDR3: TGTGCCAGCAGGGACCAGGGAATCCCTGGTTCACCCCTCCACTTT. Its protein product is CASRDQGIPGSPLHF. V and J are TRBV2 and TRBJ1-6, with D perhaps matching TRBD1 (5 bases). The CDR3 is 15 amino acids. Deletions cut 6 bases from V and 9 bases from J, with 18 bases between. The V gene's germline CDR1 is SNHLY and CDR2 FYNNEI.

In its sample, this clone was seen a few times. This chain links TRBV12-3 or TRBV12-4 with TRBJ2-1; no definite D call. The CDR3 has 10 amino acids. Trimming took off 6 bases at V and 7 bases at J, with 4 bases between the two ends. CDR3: CASRRNEQFF. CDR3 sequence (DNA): TGTGCCAGCAGGCGAAATGAGCAGTTCTTC.

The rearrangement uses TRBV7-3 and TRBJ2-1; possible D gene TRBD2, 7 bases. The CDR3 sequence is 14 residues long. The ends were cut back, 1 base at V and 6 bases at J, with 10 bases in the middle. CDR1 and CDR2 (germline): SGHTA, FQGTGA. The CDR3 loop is CASSLSGGVNEQFF. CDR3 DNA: TGTGCCAGCAGCTTAAGCGGGGGCGTCAATGAGCAGTTCTTC.

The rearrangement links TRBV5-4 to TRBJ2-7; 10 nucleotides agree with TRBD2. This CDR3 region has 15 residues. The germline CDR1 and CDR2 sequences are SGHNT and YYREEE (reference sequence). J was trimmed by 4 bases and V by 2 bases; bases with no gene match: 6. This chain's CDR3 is CASSFSGRTFYEQYF. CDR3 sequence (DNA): TGTGCCAGCAGCTTTAGCGGGAGGACCTTTTACGAGCAGTACTTC.

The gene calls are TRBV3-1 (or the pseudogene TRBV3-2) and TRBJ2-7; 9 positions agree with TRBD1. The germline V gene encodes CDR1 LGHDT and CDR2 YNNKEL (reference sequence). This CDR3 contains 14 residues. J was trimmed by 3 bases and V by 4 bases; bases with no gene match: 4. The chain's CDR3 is CASSPAGQGYEQYF. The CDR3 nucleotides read TGTGCCAGCAGCCCTGCGGGACAGGGCTACGAGCAGTACTTC.

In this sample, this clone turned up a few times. CDR3 sequence: CASSLSPGTQSYEQYF. The CDR3 DNA sequence: TGCGCCAGCAGCCTGAGTCCCGGGACTCAGAGCTACGAGCAGTACTTC. V is TRBV4-1 and J is TRBJ2-7; possible D gene TRBD2, 6 bases. Germline CDR1 MGHRA, CDR2 YSYEKL. The CDR3 totals 16 residues. Trimming removed 4 bases from V and 3 bases from J, with 19 bases in between.

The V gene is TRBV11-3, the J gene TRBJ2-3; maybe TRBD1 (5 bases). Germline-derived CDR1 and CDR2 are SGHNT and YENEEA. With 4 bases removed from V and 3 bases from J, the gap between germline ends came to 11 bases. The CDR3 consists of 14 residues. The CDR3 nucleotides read TGTGCCAGCAGCTCCCCCAGGGAAACAGATACGCAGTATTTT. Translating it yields CASSSPRETDTQYF.

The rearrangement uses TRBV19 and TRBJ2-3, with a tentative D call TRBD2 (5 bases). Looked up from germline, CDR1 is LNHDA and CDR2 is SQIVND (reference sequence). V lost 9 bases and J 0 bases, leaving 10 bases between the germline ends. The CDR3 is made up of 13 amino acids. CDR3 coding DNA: TGTGCCAGCACGGGGTCTAGCACAGATACGCAGTATTTT. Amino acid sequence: CASTGSSTDTQYF.

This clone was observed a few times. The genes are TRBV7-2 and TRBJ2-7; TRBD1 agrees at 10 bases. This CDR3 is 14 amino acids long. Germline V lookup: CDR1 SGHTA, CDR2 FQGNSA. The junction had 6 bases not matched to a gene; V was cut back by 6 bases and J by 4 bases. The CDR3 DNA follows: TGTGCCAGCAGTTCCGGGACAGGGGCGTACGAGCAGTACTTC. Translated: CASSSGTGAYEQYF.

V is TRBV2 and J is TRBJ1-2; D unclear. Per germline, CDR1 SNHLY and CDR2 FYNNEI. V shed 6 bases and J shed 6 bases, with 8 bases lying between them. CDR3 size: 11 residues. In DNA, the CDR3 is TGTGCCAGCAGAAACAGCCATGGCTACACCTTC. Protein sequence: CASRNSHGYTF.

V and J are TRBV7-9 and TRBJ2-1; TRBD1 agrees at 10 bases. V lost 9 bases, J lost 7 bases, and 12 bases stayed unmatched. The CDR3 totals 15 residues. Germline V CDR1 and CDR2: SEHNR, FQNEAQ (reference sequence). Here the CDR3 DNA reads TGTGCCAGAACACAGGGGACAGGGGCAGGTAATGAGCAGTTCTTC. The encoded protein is CARTQGTGAGNEQFF. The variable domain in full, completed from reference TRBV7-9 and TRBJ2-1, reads DTGVSQNPRHKITKRGQNVTFRCDPISEHNRLYWYRQTLGQGPEFLTYFQNEAQLEKSRLLSDRFSAERPKGSFSTLEIQRTEQGDSAMYLCARTQGTGAGNEQFFGPGTRLTVL.

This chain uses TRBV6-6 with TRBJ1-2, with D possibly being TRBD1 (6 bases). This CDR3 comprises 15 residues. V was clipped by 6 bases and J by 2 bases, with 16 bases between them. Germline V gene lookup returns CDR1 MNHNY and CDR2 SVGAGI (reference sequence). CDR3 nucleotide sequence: TGTGCCAGCAGATCGAATCTAGGACAGAACTATGGCTACACCTTC. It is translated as CASRSNLGQNYGYTF.